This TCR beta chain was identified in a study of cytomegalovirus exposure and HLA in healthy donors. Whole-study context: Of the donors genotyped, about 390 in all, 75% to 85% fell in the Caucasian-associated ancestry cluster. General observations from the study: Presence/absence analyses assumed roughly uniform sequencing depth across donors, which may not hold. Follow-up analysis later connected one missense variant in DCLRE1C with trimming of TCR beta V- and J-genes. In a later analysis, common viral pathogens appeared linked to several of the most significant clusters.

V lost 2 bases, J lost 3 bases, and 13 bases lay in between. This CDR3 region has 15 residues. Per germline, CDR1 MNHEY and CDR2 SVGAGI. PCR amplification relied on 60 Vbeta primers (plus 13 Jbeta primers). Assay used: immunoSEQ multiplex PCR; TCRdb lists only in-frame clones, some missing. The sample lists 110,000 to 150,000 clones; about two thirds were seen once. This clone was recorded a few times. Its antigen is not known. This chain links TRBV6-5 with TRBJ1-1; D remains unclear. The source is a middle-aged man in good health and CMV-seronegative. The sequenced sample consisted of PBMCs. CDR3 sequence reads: CASSYQAPWDTEAFF. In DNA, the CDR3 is TGTGCCAGCAGTTACCAGGCGCCGTGGGACACTGAAGCTTTCTTT.